This entry concerns a single TCR beta chain. The sample belongs to a study of blood T cell repertoires in COVID-19. Looking at the study overall: Whether acute or convalescent, the COVID-19 samples came from the United States, Italy and Spain. PBMCs, B-cell-depleted T cells, or T cells were the source of the cDNA or gDNA that made up the material.

The authors' processing: Estimated nucleated cell counts came from reference gene primer amplification. Clones were read by immunoSEQ multiplex PCR, and TCRdb kept only the in-frame ones, dropping some. D and trimming come from the DNA, and the V and J calls and clone size come from that table. The data contain 300,000 or so clones, over 80% of them singletons. The material sequenced was peripheral blood. This clonotype was sampled from a woman in her 40s with acute or convalescent COVID-19.

As DNA, the CDR3 is TGTGCCACCAGTGATTCGAAAAGGGACGCGGGGCCGGAGGGCTACACCTTC. Protein product: CATSDSKRDAGPEGYTF. V and J are TRBV24-1 and TRBJ1-2, with a weak D call TRBD1 (5 bases). V was shortened by 2 bases and J by 8 bases, with 23 bases between the two germline ends. Germline V gene sequence: CDR1 KGHDR, CDR2 SFDVKD. This CDR3 has 17 amino acids.